Shown below are 32 T cell receptor beta chains from a single sample sequenced in a study of blood T cell repertoires in COVID-19. TCRdb's table, derived via immunoSEQ multiplex PCR, lists solely in-frame clones and lacks some. The table has under 200,000 clones, 90% to 95% seen once. Sequenced: peripheral blood. These receptors were obtained from a middle-aged man with acute or convalescent COVID-19.

The V and J genes are TRBV6-1 and TRBJ1-1; D may be TRBD1 (5 bases). CDR3 length equals 13 residues. From germline, CDR1 is MNHNS and CDR2 SASEGT. V was trimmed by 1 base and J by 6 bases, leaving 9 bases between them. Written as DNA, the CDR3 is TGTGCCAGCAGTGAAGTAGGGGATTCTGAAGCTTTCTTT. Translation: CASSEVGDSEAFF.

The chain combines TRBV6-5 with TRBJ1-4; D not certain. Trimming pared 8 bases from V and 0 bases from J, leaving 7 bases between. CDR3 length: 13 amino acids. Germline V gene data show CDR1 as MNHEY and CDR2 as SVGAGI. The chain's CDR3 is CASGESTNEKLFF. CDR3 nucleotide sequence: TGTGCCAGCGGGGAGTCAACTAATGAAAAACTGTTTTTT.

The chain couples TRBV7-6 to TRBJ2-3; 9 bases fit TRBD2. The CDR3 loop spans 16 amino acids. Germline CDR1 reads SGHVS; CDR2 reads FNYEAQ. V trimming: 3 bases; J trimming: 6 bases; junction bases outside the gene matches: 10. CDR3 DNA: TGTGCCAGCAGCTTCGCAGCGGGAGGCCCTCTGGATACGCAGTATTTT. This translates into CASSFAAGGPLDTQYF. Based on the CDR3 plus reference TRBV7-6 and TRBJ2-3, the full variable domain is GAGVSQSPRYKVTKRGQDVALRCDPISGHVSLYWYRQALGQGPEFLTYFNYEAQQDKSGLPNDRFSAERPEGSISTLTIQRTEQRDSAMYRCASSFAAGGPLDTQYFGPGTRLTVL.

This chain joins TRBV28 and TRBJ2-3; 11 bases line up with TRBD2. The CDR3 length is 15 residues. Unmatched junction bases numbered 7, after V lost 6 bases and J lost 5 bases. Germline lookup yields CDR1 MDHEN and CDR2 SYDVKM. CDR3 sequence (DNA): TGTGCCAGCAGCCTCGGGGGGACTAGCGGAGATACGCAGTATTTT. It encodes CASSLGGTSGDTQYF.

The chain is built from TRBV6-5 and TRBJ1-1; D gene unclear. Germline lookup yields CDR1 MNHEY and CDR2 SVGAGI. Trimming cost V 7 bases and J 4 bases, with 13 bases left between them. This CDR3 contains 13 residues. CDR3 coding DNA: TGTGCCAGCACCCAGGAGGGAGGCACTGAAGCTTTCTTT. Translated: CASTQEGGTEAFF.

The chain links TRBV11-2 to TRBJ2-1, with 16 bases aligning to TRBD2. The CDR3 has 15 residues. Germline V gene lookup returns CDR1 SGHAT and CDR2 FQNNGV. V dropped 5 bases and J dropped 10; count of bases not matched to a gene: 5. CDR3 coding DNA: TGTGCCAGCAGCGGGACTAGCGGGAGGGCCGGGGAGCAGTTCTTC. This translates into CASSGTSGRAGEQFF.

The chain links TRBV6-5 to TRBJ2-5, with D maybe TRBD2 (6 bases). The CDR3 is 13 amino acids. The V gene's germline CDR1 is MNHEY and CDR2 SVGAGI. V lost 5 bases and J 4 bases, leaving 11 bases between the germline ends. The CDR3 loop reads CASSRLGRETQYF. As DNA, the CDR3 is TGTGCCAGCAGTCGACTAGGTCGAGAGACCCAGTACTTC.

This chain joins TRBV5-1 and TRBJ2-2, with D possibly being TRBD2 (5 bases). Germline V gene lookup returns CDR1 SGHRS and CDR2 YFSETQ. V was cut by 2 bases and J by 0 bases, with 8 bases left in between. CDR3 length equals 15 residues. The CDR3 nucleotides are TGCGCCAGCAGCTTTAGCGAACCGAACACCGGGGAGCTGTTTTTT. This translates into CASSFSEPNTGELFF.

The V call is TRBV7-9, the J call TRBJ2-1; tentatively, D is TRBD2 (6 bases). CDR1 is SEHNR and CDR2 is FQNEAQ in the germline V gene (reference sequence). The V end lost 5 bases, the J end lost 2 bases, and 13 bases lay between the germline ends. This CDR3 is built from 15 residues. DNA for the CDR3: TGTGCCAGCAGCCCAACGGACTACGCCTACAATGAGCAGTTCTTC. This translates into CASSPTDYAYNEQFF.

V and J are TRBV25-1 and TRBJ2-1, with D possibly TRBD2 on 6 matching bases. The CDR3 totals 13 residues. Germline V lookup: CDR1 MGHDK, CDR2 SYGVNS. The V gene lost 5 bases and the J gene lost 2 bases, with 7 bases spanning the gap. CDR3: CASSWRAYNEQFF. The CDR3 DNA follows: TGTGCCAGCAGTTGGAGGGCCTACAATGAGCAGTTCTTC.

Comments on this clone: The junction and the germline gene differ at one end; a read error may be behind it. The V call is TRBV7-7, the J call TRBJ2-5; D gene uncertain. There are 13 residues in the CDR3. In germline, CDR1 is SSHAT, CDR2 FNYEAQ (reference sequence). CDR3 sequence: CASSSVVFQTQYF. CDR3 bases: TGTGCTAGCAGTTCAGTGGTGTTTCAGACCCAGTACTTC.

The chain links TRBV24-1 to TRBJ2-5, with TRBD1 matching over 11 bases. Trimming at V came to 4 bases and at J to 6 bases, leaving 9 bases not matched to a gene. Per the germline V gene, CDR1 is KGHDR and CDR2 is SFDVKD. The CDR3 totals 16 residues. CDR3 loop: CATSDPGQGARQTQYF. For the CDR3, the DNA is TGTGCCACCAGTGACCCAGGACAGGGGGCGAGACAGACCCAGTACTTC.

This rearrangement joins TRBV30 to TRBJ2-4; 7 bases match TRBD2. The CDR3 consists of 15 residues. Germline CDR1 reads GTSNPN; CDR2 reads SVGIG (reference sequence). The V and J ends lost 5 bases and 2 bases, in that order; junction bases with no gene match: 9. CDR3 sequence (DNA): TGTGCCTGGTCGAGGGGCGGGAGCCCCAAAAACATTCAGTACTTC. As protein: CAWSRGGSPKNIQYF. Based on the CDR3 plus reference TRBV30 and TRBJ2-4, the full variable domain is SQTIHQWPATLVQPVGSPLSLECTVEGTSNPNLYWYRQAAGRGLQLLFYSVGIGQISSEVPQNLSASRPQDRQFILSSKKLLLSDSGFYLCAWSRGGSPKNIQYFGAGTRLSVL.

The gene calls are TRBV10-1 and TRBJ2-1, with 9 bases aligning to TRBD2. The CDR3 has 15 amino acids. Germline CDR1 is WNHNN and CDR2 is SYGVQD (reference sequence). J lost 2 bases, V lost 2 bases, and 1 base had no gene match. CDR3 amino acids: CASSELAGPYNEQFF. The CDR3 coding sequence is TGCGCCAGCAGTGAGCTAGCGGGACCCTACAATGAGCAGTTCTTC.

The J gene is TRBJ1-2, the V gene TRBV5-4; D unclear. The CDR3 has 13 residues. Trimming shortened V by 3 bases and J by 3 bases, and 9 bases separated the two germline ends. CDR1 is SGHNT and CDR2 is YYREEE in the germline V gene (reference sequence). CDR3 residues: CASSSPVDYGYTF. Written as DNA, the CDR3 is TGTGCCAGCAGCTCGCCGGTAGACTATGGCTACACCTTC.

The chain recombines TRBV19 with TRBJ2-2; TRBD1 might be the D (6 bases). The germline V gene has CDR1 LNHDA and CDR2 SQIVND (reference sequence). V was cut by 3 bases and J by 7 bases, with 21 bases left in between. The CDR3 totals 17 residues. CDR3 bases: TGTGCCAGTAGTATTACAGGGATTTTAAATGTCTTCGGGGAGCTGTTTTTT. This encodes CASSITGILNVFGELFF.

The chain is built from TRBV27 and TRBJ1-2; D gene ambiguous. Germline values: CDR1 MNHEY, CDR2 SMNVEV (reference sequence). Deletions cut 2 bases from V and 4 bases from J, with 17 bases between. The CDR3 totals 16 residues. CDR3 DNA: TGTGCCAGCAGTTTAGACGGTAGGAGGTCCTCCTATGGCTACACCTTC. This codes for CASSLDGRRSSYGYTF.

The chain couples TRBV10-3 to TRBJ2-1; 8 nucleotides line up with TRBD2. Germline V gene sequence: CDR1 ENHRY, CDR2 SYGVKD. The CDR3 runs 16 residues. The V gene end was trimmed by 0 bases and the J gene end by 5 bases; junction bases not matched to a gene: 6. As DNA, the CDR3 is TGTGCCATCAGTGAGTCCCTAATAGCGGGAAACAATGAGCAGTTCTTC. Translation: CAISESLIAGNNEQFF.

This chain uses TRBV5-4 with TRBJ1-1; no clear D. This CDR3 comprises 13 residues. V was pared by 1 base and J by 0 bases, with 4 bases between. The germline CDR1 and CDR2 sequences are SGHNT and YYREEE (reference sequence). This CDR3 is CASSLTVNTEAFF. The CDR3 DNA is TGTGCCAGCAGCTTGACAGTGAACACTGAAGCTTTCTTT.

The table lists this clone with a few counts. This sequence joins TRBV5-1 and TRBJ1-1; D unclear. The CDR3 length is 13 residues. In germline, CDR1 is SGHRS, CDR2 YFSETQ. Trimming stripped 6 bases from V and 1 base from J, with 10 bases between. Written as DNA, the CDR3 is TGCGCCAGCAAAAACAGTCAGAACACTGAAGCTTTCTTT. Protein product: CASKNSQNTEAFF. The full variable domain, its missing parts supplied by reference TRBV5-1 and TRBJ1-1, is KAGVTQTPRYLIKTRGQQVTLSCSPISGHRSVSWYQQTPGQGLQFLFEYFSETQRNKGNFPGRFSGRQFSNSRSEMNVSTLELGDSALYLCASKNSQNTEAFFGQGTRLTVV.

The V gene is TRBV15, the J gene TRBJ2-7; 11 bases line up with TRBD1. Germline V gene lookup returns CDR1 LNHNV and CDR2 YYDKDF (reference sequence). The junction had 13 bases not matched to a gene; V was cut back by 5 bases and J by 7 bases. This CDR3 has 16 amino acids. The CDR3 DNA reads TGTGCCACCAGCGCTCTCGCCGGGACAGGGGGTTGGGAGCAGTACGTC. It is translated as CATSALAGTGGWEQYV.

V and J are TRBV6-1 and TRBJ1-1; TRBD1 might be the D (6 bases). The germline gives CDR1 MNHNS, CDR2 SASEGT. CDR3 size: 12 residues. Trimming took 0 bases from V and 9 from J, leaving 8 bases between them. The CDR3 sequence: CASSEAWGQAFF. Here the CDR3 DNA reads TGTGCCAGCAGTGAAGCATGGGGGCAAGCTTTCTTT.

The gene calls are TRBV10-1 and TRBJ2-7; 13 bases are a match to TRBD2. Germline V gene lookup returns CDR1 WNHNN and CDR2 SYGVQD (reference sequence). CDR3 length: 13 residues. V shed 9 bases, J shed 7 bases, and the junction held 6 bases outside the gene matches. CDR3 region: CASSLLAGGEQYF. The CDR3 DNA sequence: TGCGCCAGTAGCCTACTAGCGGGAGGGGAGCAGTACTTC.

The rearrangement links TRBV19 to TRBJ1-5; D uncertain. The CDR3 has 12 residues. CDR1 and CDR2 (germline): LNHDA, SQIVND (reference sequence). Trimming left V 3 bases short and J 4 bases short, with 4 bases between. The CDR3 spells CASSILNQPQHF. The CDR3 nucleotides are TGTGCCAGTAGTATCTTGAATCAGCCCCAGCATTTT. The variable domain in full, with the rest retrieved from reference TRBV19 and TRBJ1-5, is DGGITQSPKYLFRKEGQNVTLSCEQNLNHDAMYWYRQDPGQGLRLIYYSQIVNDFQKGDIAEGYSVSREKKESFPLTVTSAQKNPTAFYLCASSILNQPQHFGDGTRLSIL.

The chain uses TRBV4-1 and TRBJ2-1; no definite D call. CDR1 and CDR2 (germline): MGHRA, YSYEKL. This CDR3 spans 13 amino acids. The V and J ends lost 4 bases and 3 bases respectively, with 7 bases between them. CDR3 loop: CASSPTGYNEQFF. The CDR3 bases are TGCGCCAGCAGCCCAACTGGCTACAATGAGCAGTTCTTC.

This chain links TRBV15 with TRBJ2-1; 9 nucleotides match TRBD1. Germline loops: CDR1 LNHNV, CDR2 YYDKDF (reference sequence). CDR3 length: 17 amino acids. J lost 3 bases, V lost 0 bases, and 6 bases had no gene match. The CDR3: CATSRDSWDRDYNEQFF. CDR3 DNA: TGTGCCACCAGCAGAGATTCATGGGACAGGGACTACAATGAGCAGTTCTTC.

CDR3 bases: TGTGCCAGCAGCATTAGCGGGGACGGGGTTGATACGCAGTATTTT. Protein: CASSISGDGVDTQYF. This chain connects TRBV7-3 to TRBJ2-3; 8 positions agree with TRBD2. V lost 5 bases to trimming and J lost 6 bases; unmatched junction nucleotides: 10. Germline CDR1 and CDR2: SGHTA and FQGTGA. This CDR3 region has 15 residues.

The V call is TRBV30, the J call TRBJ1-2; 7 bases are a match to TRBD1. The trim removed 3 bases at V and 6 bases at J, leaving 7 bases unmatched. The CDR3 length is 13 residues. The germline V gene encodes CDR1 GTSNPN and CDR2 SVGIG (reference sequence). The CDR3 coding sequence is TGTGCCTGGAGCAGACAGGGACTTGATGGCTACACCTTC. As protein: CAWSRQGLDGYTF.

The chain uses TRBV3-1 (or the pseudogene TRBV3-2) and TRBJ1-2, with D possibly matching TRBD1 (6 bases). Germline V gene lookup returns CDR1 LGHDT and CDR2 YNNKEL (reference sequence). The CDR3 consists of 14 residues. The V end lost 0 bases, the J end lost 4 bases, and 9 bases lay between the germline ends. As DNA, the CDR3 is TGTGCCAGCAGCCAAGAAGGGGGAACCTATGGCTACACCTTC. Translated, it gives CASSQEGGTYGYTF.

The count of this clone is one. The rearrangement uses TRBV11-2 and TRBJ2-3, with D uncertain. The CDR3 runs 14 residues. Germline values: CDR1 SGHAT, CDR2 FQNNGV. Trimming shortened V by 3 bases and J by 5 bases, and 12 bases separated the two germline ends. As DNA, the CDR3 is TGTGCCAGCAGCTTCGTGAAACCTAGAGATACGCAGTATTTT. Translation: CASSFVKPRDTQYF. Together with reference TRBV11-2 and TRBJ2-3, the CDR3 gives the full variable domain: EAGVAQSPRYKIIEKRQSVAFWCNPISGHATLYWYQQILGQGPKLLIQFQNNGVVDDSQLPKDRFSAERLKGVDSTLKIQPAKLEDSAVYLCASSFVKPRDTQYFGPGTRLTVL.

Details on this clone: The same CDR3 also results from other DNA sequences found in this sample. The chain links TRBV28 to TRBJ1-5; D gene unclear. V lost 3 bases and J 4 bases, leaving 4 bases between the germline ends. The CDR3 totals 12 residues. In germline, CDR1 is MDHEN, CDR2 SYDVKM. The CDR3 nucleotides are TGTGCCAGCAGTTTCTTAAATCAGCCCCAGCATTTT. Its translation: CASSFLNQPQHF.

The chain recombines TRBV7-2 with TRBJ2-2, with 7 bases that match TRBD2. The CDR3 totals 16 residues. Looked up from germline, CDR1 is SGHTA and CDR2 is FQGNSA. With V trimmed by 1 base and J by 5 bases, 7 bases remained unmatched. CDR3 nucleotide sequence: TGTGCCAGCAGCTTAGTTCTAGCGGTAGATACCGGGGAGCTGTTTTTT. Protein sequence: CASSLVLAVDTGELFF.